Listed below are T cell receptor beta chains from one sample, sequenced in a study of T cell responses to AZD1222 COVID-19 vaccine. Libraries were prepared by immunoSEQ multiplex PCR; TCRdb keeps only in-frame clonotypes and omits some of them. The data contain under 140,000 clones, roughly 90% of them singletons. Source: peripheral blood, taken 28 days after the second AZD1222 dose. The origin of the receptors is an adult who received the AZD1222 COVID-19 vaccine. The CDR3 runs from the conserved cysteine through the conserved F or W. D genes are given only for firm matches. Size is stated for part of the rows, as once, few or many counts, or as a class when the clone is expanded.

j_gene,d_gene,v_gene,abundance,CDR3nt,CDR3aa
TRBJ1-2,.,TRBV7-3,.,TGTGCCAGCAGCTTATTGGGAGCAGACTATGGCTACACCTTC,CASSLLGADYGYTF
TRBJ1-2,TRBD1,TRBV10-3,.,TGTGCCATCAGTGAGGGAATGGACAGGGCAGGCGGCTACACCTTC,CAISEGMDRAGGYTF
TRBJ1-2,TRBD1,TRBV6-2/TRBV6-3,.,TGTGCCAGCAGTTACCCTGGGACAGGGCCCGGCTACACCTTC,CASSYPGTGPGYTF
TRBJ2-5,TRBD1,TRBV7-9,once,TGTGCCAGCAGCTCAATGACAGGGGTCCAAGAGACCCAGTACTTC,CASSSMTGVQETQYF
TRBJ2-3,.,TRBV5-1,.,TGCGCCAGTGGGACGGCTGAAGGTAGTGATACGCAGTATTTT,CASGTAEGSDTQYF
TRBJ2-5,.,TRBV9,.,TGTGCCAGCAGCGTAGGCCACAGAGAAGAGACCCAGTACTTC,CASSVGHREETQYF
TRBJ1-1,.,TRBV12-3/TRBV12-4,.,TGTGCCAGCAGTTTCGGGAACACTGAAGCTTTCTTT,CASSFGNTEAFF
TRBJ2-5,.,TRBV3-1/TRBV3-2,.,TGTGCCAGCAGCCCTGCCGGGCAGTACCAAGAGACCCAGTACTTC,CASSPAGQYQETQYF
TRBJ2-2,.,TRBV7-8,once,TGTGCCAGCAGCTGGGGGGGCACCGCCGGGGAGCTGTTTTTT,CASSWGGTAGELFF
TRBJ2-7,.,TRBV18,.,TGTGCCAGCTCACTCACCGGGTTCCCGGATGACCGCGAGCAGTACTTC,CASSLTGFPDDREQYF
TRBJ2-7,.,TRBV7-9,.,TGTGCCAGCAGCTTAGAGGGGATAGAGTACGAGCAGTACTTC,CASSLEGIEYEQYF
TRBJ1-5,.,TRBV27,.,TGTGCCAGCAGTTTTCAGGGCAGCAATCAGCCCCAGCATTTT,CASSFQGSNQPQHF
TRBJ2-5,TRBD2,TRBV5-1,.,TGCGCCAGCAGCTTGGGGACTAGCGGGGCGGGAGAGACCCAGTACTTC,CASSLGTSGAGETQYF
TRBJ1-4,.,TRBV7-6,.,TGTGCCAGCAGCCCCTTTAACAGAGAAAAACTGTTTTTT,CASSPFNREKLFF
TRBJ1-1,.,TRBV3-1/TRBV3-2,few,TGTGCCAGCAGCCAAACTGGGGGCCTCGGCTTTGAAGCTTTCTTT,CASSQTGGLGFEAFF
TRBJ1-6,.,TRBV11-2,.,TGTGCCAGCAGCTTACGGAGGGATTCACCCCTCCACTTT,CASSLRRDSPLHF
TRBJ2-1,.,TRBV6-2/TRBV6-3,.,TGTGCCAGCAGTTACAATCTCCGGACTGCGAGCTCCTACAATGAGCAGTTCTTC,CASSYNLRTASSYNEQFF
TRBJ2-7,.,TRBV19,.,TGTGCCAGTAGTATTGGTCCGGGGAGCTCCTACGAGCAGTACTTC,CASSIGPGSSYEQYF
TRBJ2-7,.,TRBV5-1,.,TGCGCCAGCAGCTTGGTTTCTTGGGCTCCTTCTACCTACGAGCAGTACTTC,CASSLVSWAPSTYEQYF
TRBJ2-7,TRBD1,TRBV2,.,TGTGCCACGAGGGACAGGACTGCGACCTACGAGCAGTACTTC,CATRDRTATYEQYF
TRBJ2-7,.,TRBV3-1/TRBV3-2,.,TGTGCCAGCAGCCCCGACGGTCCCTACGAGCAGTACTTC,CASSPDGPYEQYF
TRBJ2-1,TRBD1,TRBV9,.,TGTGCCAGCAGGGAGACAGGGGACAATGAGCAGTTCTTC,CASRETGDNEQFF
TRBJ2-4,TRBD1,TRBV19,.,TGTGCCAGTAGTGGCCGACAGGGAGAAAACATTCAGTACTTC,CASSGRQGENIQYF
TRBJ2-7,.,TRBV6-5,.,TGTGCCAGCAGTTACTCGAAAGCCTACGAGCAGTACTTC,CASSYSKAYEQYF
TRBJ2-5,TRBD2,TRBV4-3,.,TGCGCCAGCAGCCAAGGTCCGGGACTAGTGGAAGAGACCCAGTACTTC,CASSQGPGLVEETQYF
TRBJ2-5,TRBD2,TRBV11-3,.,TGTGCCAGCAGCTTGGGCGGGGGACTGGGGAGGGAGACCCAGTACTTC,CASSLGGGLGRETQYF
TRBJ1-2,TRBD1,TRBV2,.,TGTGCCAGCAGGCCCGGGACAGGGGCCTTTAACTATGGCTACACCTTC,CASRPGTGAFNYGYTF
TRBJ2-4,.,TRBV5-5,.,TGTGCCAGCAGCTCTGCCCGGGTCTCCAAAAACATTCAGTACTTC,CASSSARVSKNIQYF
TRBJ1-3,.,TRBV19,.,TGTGCCAGTAGCGAAGGCGCGGGAAACACCATATATTTT,CASSEGAGNTIYF
TRBJ1-1,TRBD1,TRBV18,.,TGTGCCAGCACCCGACAGGGTCGGGCTGAAGCTTTCTTT,CASTRQGRAEAFF
TRBJ2-3,TRBD1,TRBV4-1,.,TGCGCCAGCAGCCCGGTCCCTACAGGGGTTACCAGCACAGATACGCAGTATTTT,CASSPVPTGVTSTDTQYF
TRBJ1-1,.,TRBV5-4,.,TGTGCCAGCAGCTTTTCCAGGAACACTGAAGCTTTCTTT,CASSFSRNTEAFF
TRBJ2-1,TRBD1,TRBV18,.,TGTGCCAGCTCCCCAGGGACAGATACGACGTACAATGAGCAGTTCTTC,CASSPGTDTTYNEQFF
TRBJ1-5,TRBD1,TRBV10-3,once,TGTGCCATCAGAGAGGGACAGGATCAGCCCCAGCATTTT,CAIREGQDQPQHF
TRBJ2-7,.,TRBV19,.,TGTGCCAGTAGTATACGGGACACTTCCTACGAGCAGTACTTC,CASSIRDTSYEQYF
TRBJ2-7,.,TRBV28,.,TGTGCCAGCAGTGTCCAGGCTAGCTCCTACGAGCAGTACTTC,CASSVQASSYEQYF
TRBJ2-1,TRBD2,TRBV5-8,.,TGTGCCAGCAGCTTACCGGGGGGTATATACAATGAGCAGTTCTTC,CASSLPGGIYNEQFF
TRBJ2-2,.,TRBV7-6,.,TGTGCCAGCAGCTTAGACGTTGGCGCGAACACCGGGGAGCTGTTTTTT,CASSLDVGANTGELFF
TRBJ1-2,TRBD1,TRBV6-2/TRBV6-3,.,TGTGCCAGCAGTCGGGACAGGGGGCAGCTGAACTATGGCTACACCTTC,CASSRDRGQLNYGYTF
TRBJ2-2,.,TRBV21-1,.,TGTGCCAGCAGCAAAAGCGGGGGAGGGGACACCGGGGAGCTGTTTTTT,CASSKSGGGDTGELFF
TRBJ1-5,TRBD1,TRBV6-5,once,TGTGCCAGCAGTCCCGACAGACAGGGCTGGCAGCCCCAGCATTTT,CASSPDRQGWQPQHF
TRBJ2-3,.,TRBV5-6,.,TGTGCCAGCAGCTTGGGTGGCGTTGGAGATACGCAGTATTTT,CASSLGGVGDTQYF
TRBJ2-2,TRBD1,TRBV10-3,.,TGTGCCATCAGTGAGACACCGGGACAGATGTCCGGGGAGCTGTTTTTT,CAISETPGQMSGELFF
TRBJ1-6,TRBD1,TRBV7-9,.,TGTGCCAGCAGCTCAGGGGGAGCCCGCAATAATTCACCCCTCCACTTT,CASSSGGARNNSPLHF
TRBJ1-3,.,TRBV9,.,TGTGCCAGCAGCTTTGCGGAGGACACCATATATTTT,CASSFAEDTIYF
TRBJ1-5,.,TRBV19,.,TGTGCCAGTAGTATAGCGGTGGACAATCAGCCCCAGCATTTT,CASSIAVDNQPQHF
TRBJ1-2,.,TRBV7-2,.,TGTGCCAGCAGCTTAGGAAGGAGTGGCTACACCTTC,CASSLGRSGYTF
TRBJ2-7,.,TRBV2,.,TGTGCCAGCAGTGAACTCCGTTTTCAGTACTTC,CASSELRFQYF
TRBJ1-5,.,TRBV30,.,TGTGCCTGGAGTGTAGGGGGGAATCAGCCCCAGCATTTT,CAWSVGGNQPQHF
TRBJ1-2,TRBD1,TRBV6-1,.,TGTGCCAGCAGTGAAGGGTACAGGGGTTGGGACTATGGCTACACCTTC,CASSEGYRGWDYGYTF
TRBJ2-5,TRBD1,TRBV15,.,TGTGCCACCAGCAGAGATCGGAGACAGGGTGAGACCCAGTACTTC,CATSRDRRQGETQYF
TRBJ2-1,.,TRBV10-3,.,TGTGCCATCTCACGGGACGGAAACTACAATGAGCAGTTCTTC,CAISRDGNYNEQFF
TRBJ2-1,.,TRBV4-1,.,TGCGCCAGCAGCCAAGCCCTTCCAGGTGGCGATGAGCAGTTCTTC,CASSQALPGGDEQFF